The rows below give T cell receptor beta chains drawn from one sample of a study of patients and donors after allogeneic stem cell transplantation. Using its own MiXCR run on the RT-PCR reads, TCRdb lists one record per CDR3 protein. The top ten hold roughly 6.4% of the sample, which has about a million distinct CDR3 sequences, about 20% seen once. Sequenced input: blood, either unsorted or a sorted T cell fraction (not recorded which). The receptors here all came from a human donor who was either an allogeneic HSCT recipient or a stem cell or donor lymphocyte infusion donor (not recorded which). It is not recorded whose cells these are; they may come from a transplant donor. Each CDR3 is given with its conserved first and last residue. D genes are given only for firm matches. Not every row has a clone size; where given, it reads once, few, many or a size class.

CDR3 protein: CASSLEDQGRQSPLHF
CDR3 DNA: TGCGCCAGCAGCTTGGAGGACCAAGGACGGCAATCACCCCTCCACTTT
J gene: TRBJ1-6
V gene: TRBV5-1
D gene: NA
clone size: NA

CDR3 protein: CASSQQGHTTEAFF
CDR3 DNA: TGTGCCAGCAGCCAACAGGGGCATACCACTGAAGCTTTCTTT
J gene: TRBJ1-1
V gene: TRBV4-2
D gene: NA
clone size: few

CDR3 protein: CASSPFLYHRMNTEAFF
CDR3 DNA: TGTGCCAGCTCACCATTCCTTTATCACAGGATGAACACTGAAGCTTTCTTT
J gene: TRBJ1-1
V gene: TRBV18
D gene: NA
clone size: NA

CDR3 protein: CASSNGLGTEAFF
CDR3 DNA: TGTGCCAGCAGTAACGGGTTAGGCACTGAAGCTTTCTTT
J gene: TRBJ1-1
V gene: TRBV25-1
D gene: NA
clone size: NA

CDR3 protein: CASSLALKTSGNTIYF
CDR3 DNA: TGTGCCAGCAGCTTAGCTCTCAAGACCTCTGGAAACACCATATATTTT
J gene: TRBJ1-3
V gene: TRBV7-2
D gene: NA
clone size: NA

CDR3 protein: CASSDTGWTYNEQFF
CDR3 DNA: TGTGCCAGCAGCGATACAGGGTGGACCTACAATGAGCAGTTCTTC
J gene: TRBJ2-1
V gene: TRBV7-6
D gene: NA
clone size: NA

CDR3 protein: CASSLSNSGADTQYF
CDR3 DNA: TGTGCCAGCAGTTTGAGTAACTCTGGGGCAGATACGCAGTATTTT
J gene: TRBJ2-3
V gene: TRBV6-2/TRBV6-3
D gene: NA
clone size: NA

CDR3 protein: CASSVQGVNTGELFF
CDR3 DNA: TGCGCCAGCAGCGTTCAGGGGGTGAACACCGGGGAGCTGTTTTTT
J gene: TRBJ2-2
V gene: TRBV5-1
D gene: TRBD1
clone size: NA

CDR3 protein: CSAGTSGASGELFF
CDR3 DNA: TGCAGTGCCGGGACTAGCGGGGCGAGCGGGGAGCTGTTTTTT
J gene: TRBJ2-2
V gene: TRBV20-1
D gene: TRBD2
clone size: few

CDR3 protein: CASSIGVEAFF
CDR3 DNA: TGTGCCAGTAGTATAGGGGTTGAAGCTTTCTTT
J gene: TRBJ1-1
V gene: TRBV19
D gene: NA
clone size: few

CDR3 protein: CSAPLAGGLISTDTQYF
CDR3 DNA: TGCAGTGCTCCACTGGCGGGGGGCCTTATTAGCACAGATACGCAGTATTTT
J gene: TRBJ2-3
V gene: TRBV20-1
D gene: TRBD2
clone size: NA

CDR3 protein: CASSSGDEQFF
CDR3 DNA: TGTGCCAGCAGTTCAGGGGACGAGCAGTTCTTC
J gene: TRBJ2-1
V gene: TRBV7-9
D gene: NA
clone size: many

CDR3 protein: CSARLARERETQYF
CDR3 DNA: TGCAGTGCTAGACTCGCGAGGGAGCGAGAGACCCAGTACTTC
J gene: TRBJ2-5
V gene: TRBV20-1
D gene: NA
clone size: few

CDR3 protein: CATSDTFSYNEQFF
CDR3 DNA: TGTGCCACCAGTGATACGTTTTCCTACAATGAGCAGTTCTTC
J gene: TRBJ2-1
V gene: TRBV24-1
D gene: NA
clone size: NA

CDR3 protein: CASRPGTAGEQYF
CDR3 DNA: TGCGCCAGCAGGCCAGGGACCGCAGGCGAGCAGTACTTC
J gene: TRBJ2-7
V gene: TRBV5-1
D gene: NA
clone size: NA

CDR3 protein: CASSQALAGPQETQYF
CDR3 DNA: TGTGCCAGCAGCCAAGCACTAGCGGGGCCTCAAGAGACCCAGTACTTC
J gene: TRBJ2-5
V gene: TRBV3-1
D gene: TRBD2
clone size: few

CDR3 protein: CASSPRTGGLHEQYF
CDR3 DNA: TGCGCCAGCAGCCCCAGGACAGGGGGTCTCCACGAGCAGTACTTC
J gene: TRBJ2-7
V gene: TRBV5-1
D gene: TRBD1
clone size: few

CDR3 protein: CASSESETRGYTF
CDR3 DNA: TGTGCCAGCAGTGAATCAGAGACCAGGGGCTACACCTTC
J gene: TRBJ1-2
V gene: TRBV25-1
D gene: NA
clone size: many

CDR3 protein: CSAAAGDDNYGYTF
CDR3 DNA: TGCAGTGCTGCCGCAGGGGATGATAACTATGGCTACACCTTC
J gene: TRBJ1-2
V gene: TRBV20-1
D gene: NA
clone size: few

CDR3 protein: CASSLVSVSYEQYF
CDR3 DNA: TGTGCCAGCAGCTTAGTGAGCGTCTCCTACGAGCAGTACTTC
J gene: TRBJ2-7
V gene: TRBV7-6
D gene: NA
clone size: NA

CDR3 protein: CASSSTSGRSHEQYF
CDR3 DNA: TGCGCCAGCAGCTCCACTAGCGGGAGGTCCCACGAGCAGTACTTC
J gene: TRBJ2-7
V gene: TRBV5-1
D gene: TRBD2
clone size: NA

CDR3 protein: CASSWGQGPNSPLHF
CDR3 DNA: TGTGCCAGCAGTTGGGGACAGGGGCCTAATTCACCCCTCCACTTT
J gene: TRBJ1-6
V gene: TRBV12-3/TRBV12-4
D gene: TRBD1
clone size: NA

CDR3 protein: CASSPGTSGETYNEQFF
CDR3 DNA: TGTGCCAGCAGCCCCGGGACTAGCGGGGAAACCTACAATGAGCAGTTCTTC
J gene: TRBJ2-1
V gene: TRBV11-3
D gene: TRBD2
clone size: few

CDR3 protein: CSASYRGTYEQYF
CDR3 DNA: TGCAGTGCTAGCTACAGGGGAACCTACGAGCAGTACTTC
J gene: TRBJ2-7
V gene: TRBV20-1
D gene: TRBD1
clone size: NA

CDR3 protein: CASSRGRGGRNTEAFF
CDR3 DNA: TGTGCCAGCAGTCGAGGACGGGGGGGGAGGAACACTGAAGCTTTCTTT
J gene: TRBJ1-1
V gene: TRBV5-5
D gene: NA
clone size: many